The following is a T cell receptor beta chain sequence with its context. Its antigen is unidentified. The data belong to a study of shared clonotypes between healthy human individuals. Overall study results and limits: Even with large depth, rarefaction showed that sorted-subset sequencing was incomplete. Generation of non-shared clonotypes was less probable than generation of clonotypes shared by all four donors. Approximately 4.6% of naive CD4 clonotypes were shared across a few donors.

Measured with immunoSEQ multiplex PCR; TCRdb has only the in-frame clones, and not every one. The sample comprises about 2 million clones, roughly 95% of which are singletons, and more than 0.1% rests with the top ten. Sequencing was performed on naive CD4+ T cells sorted from blood. Subset: CD45RA+ positively selected. The receptor comes from a man aged 18 to 29 in good health.

The CDR3 sequence is CASSLYRLTNTGELFF. Written as DNA, the CDR3 is TGTGCCAGCTCACTATACAGGCTAACGAACACCGGGGAGCTGTTTTTT. The rearrangement joins TRBV18 to TRBJ2-2, with a tentative D call TRBD1 (5 bases). The germline CDR1 and CDR2 sequences are KGHSH and LQKENI. V was pared by 4 bases and J by 0 bases, with 12 bases between. The CDR3 sequence is 16 residues long.